Each of the 20 T cell receptor beta chains below was sequenced from the same sample in a study of T cells in women clearing cervical HPV infection. This table comes from immunoSEQ multiplex PCR, and its TCRdb copy is limited to in-frame clones, with some not included. This table lists 25,000 to 35,000 clones. Sequencing input: blood buffy coat. Receptor source: a woman aged 18 to 75 with a cervical HPV16 infection that either progressed to CIN3+ or cleared (not recorded which).

In regard to this clone: The missing CDR3 end, 3 residues past where the read stops, is filled in from the germline J gene. The chain combines TRBV5-1 with TRBJ2-5, with no clear D. Germline assignment: CDR1 SGHRS and CDR2 YFSETQ. The CDR3 totals 14 residues. V was cut by 2 bases and J by 1 base, with 9 bases left in between. The covered CDR3 bases are TGCGCCAGCAGCTTTAAGGGTCCCCAAGAGACC. Translation: CASSFKGPQET. The CDR3 in its entirety is CASSFKGPQETQYF.

Of note for this clone: The read halts 3 residues ahead of the CDR3 end, with the missing end drawn from the germline J gene. The chain is built from TRBV5-1 and TRBJ2-1; 12 nucleotides line up with TRBD2. Germline V gives CDR1 SGHRS, CDR2 YFSETQ. The CDR3 runs to 14 residues. Trimming cost V 4 bases and J 8 bases; bases outside gene matches: 4. The CDR3 is CASSPRLAGDEQFF. The part of the CDR3 DNA that was read is TGCGCCAGCAGCCCTAGACTAGCGGGAGATGAG.

Note on this clone: Read sequence stops 3 residues before the CDR3 end, and the germline J gene provides the missing end. This sequence joins TRBV11-2 and TRBJ2-2, with TRBD1 as a possible D gene (5 bases). The V and J ends lost 8 bases and 4 bases respectively, with 8 bases between them. Germline CDR1 is SGHAT and CDR2 is FQNNGV. CDR3 length: 12 residues. The covered CDR3 bases are TGTGCCAGCGGGGCGCTCACCGGGGAG. This codes for CASGALTGE. The whole CDR3 protein reads CASGALTGELFF. The full variable domain, rest sourced from reference TRBV11-2 and TRBJ2-2, is EAGVAQSPRYKIIEKRQSVAFWCNPISGHATLYWYQQILGQGPKLLIQFQNNGVVDDSQLPKDRFSAERLKGVDSTLKIQPAKLEDSAVYLCASGALTGELFFGEGSRLTVL.

Points on this clone: The read halts 3 residues ahead of the CDR3 end, with the missing end drawn from the germline J gene. The chain links TRBV11-2 to TRBJ2-5, with D possibly matching TRBD1 (5 bases). CDR1 is SGHAT and CDR2 is FQNNGV in the germline V gene. Trimming pared 5 bases from V and 1 base from J, leaving 14 bases between. The CDR3 spans 15 residues. CDR3 region: CASSRTTGSQETQYF. The part of the CDR3 DNA that was read is TGTGCCAGCAGCCGTACCACAGGAAGCCAAGAGACC.

On this clone itself: The CDR3 end is not reached by the read, which stops 3 residues before it; the germline J gene fills it in. The rearrangement uses TRBV19 and TRBJ1-1; TRBD1 might be the D (6 bases). The ends were cut back, 4 bases at V and 0 bases at J, with 12 bases in the middle. This CDR3 contains 15 residues. Germline V gives CDR1 LNHDA, CDR2 SQIVND (reference sequence). CDR3 protein: CASSSLKGVNTEAFF. CDR3 bases read: TGTGCCAGTAGTAGCCTTAAGGGGGTGAACACTGAA.

To note about this clone: The read terminates 3 residues ahead of where the CDR3 ends, so the germline J gene completes it. The V gene is TRBV14, the J gene TRBJ1-5; tentatively, D is TRBD1 (6 bases). CDR1 and CDR2 from the germline V gene are SGHDN and FVKESK. The CDR3 is made up of 17 amino acids. The V gene lost 4 bases and the J gene lost 6 bases, with 22 bases spanning the gap. CDR3 DNA (partial): TGTGCCAGCAGCCGATTCATTCCCCTAACAGGGATTCAGCCC. It encodes CASSRFIPLTGIQP. The CDR3 in full is CASSRFIPLTGIQPQHF.

The CDR3 bases that were read are TGCGCCAGCAGCCAAGATGTCGACAGGGGGTATGGC. Protein product: CASSQDVDRGYG. The whole CDR3 region reads CASSQDVDRGYGYTF. V and J are TRBV4-1 and TRBJ1-2; TRBD1 agrees at 9 bases. The read ends 3 residues shy of where the CDR3 ends; the end is completed using the germline J gene. The CDR3 is made up of 15 amino acids. The V segment lost 0 bases and the J segment 5 bases; nucleotides outside the gene matches: 4. CDR1 and CDR2 (germline): MGHRA, YSYEKL.

Remarks on this clone: The CDR3 end falls 3 residues outside the read, so it is completed with the germline J gene. The chain carries TRBV29-1 and TRBJ2-1; 11 nucleotides match TRBD2. V trimming: 4 bases; J trimming: 8 bases; junction bases outside the gene matches: 10. CDR1 is SQVTM, CDR2 ANQGSEA, per germline. The CDR3 loop spans 15 amino acids. The sequenced CDR3 bases are TGCAGCGTTGTGCTAGCGGGGGGACGTACGGATGAG. Its translation: CSVVLAGGRTDE. The full CDR3 protein reads CSVVLAGGRTDEQFF.

Remarks on this clone: Read sequence stops 3 residues before the CDR3 end, and the germline J gene provides the missing end. The chain is built from TRBV14 and TRBJ1-2; unclear D gene. The V gene's germline CDR1 is SGHDN and CDR2 FVKESK. The CDR3 is made up of 13 amino acids. The V gene lost 2 bases and the J gene lost 3 bases, with 7 bases spanning the gap. The CDR3 loop is CASSQKRDYGYTF. The sequenced CDR3 bases are TGTGCCAGCAGCCAAAAGCGCGACTATGGC.

For this clone: The read ends 3 residues before the CDR3 terminus; that terminus is restored from the germline J gene. V and J are TRBV5-1 and TRBJ1-4; D is perhaps TRBD1 (5 bases). Trimming removed 3 bases from V and 3 bases from J, with 9 bases in between. From germline, CDR1 is SGHRS and CDR2 YFSETQ. The CDR3 is 14 amino acids. The sequenced part of the CDR3 DNA is TGCGCCAGCAGCTCCGACAGCTCTAATGAAAAA. Amino acid sequence: CASSSDSSNEK. The whole CDR3 sequence reads CASSSDSSNEKLFF.

Comment on this clone: The CDR3 end is not reached by the read, which stops 3 residues before it; the germline J gene fills it in. The rearrangement uses TRBV20-1 and TRBJ1-1, with 12 bases lining up with TRBD1. Germline assignment: CDR1 DFQATT and CDR2 SNEGSKA (reference sequence). V lost 5 bases, J lost 4 bases, and 11 bases stayed unmatched. This CDR3 comprises 16 residues. This CDR3 is CSAGGQGAFWGTEAFF. The CDR3 DNA, read in part, is TGCAGTGCTGGGGGACAGGGGGCGTTCTGGGGCACTGAA.

A word on this clone: The sequence runs out 3 residues before the end of the CDR3; the remainder is reconstructed from the germline J gene. The V and J genes are TRBV19 and TRBJ1-1; unclear D gene. Germline assignment: CDR1 LNHDA and CDR2 SQIVND (reference sequence). V lost 3 bases, J lost 0 bases, and 11 bases lay in between. CDR3 length: 15 amino acids. The CDR3 bases that were read are TGTGCCAGTAGTATTCCGGGGATGATGAACACTGAA. Protein product: CASSIPGMMNTE. The whole CDR3 region reads CASSIPGMMNTEAFF.

Comment on this clone: The CDR3 end falls 3 residues outside the read, so it is completed with the germline J gene. This rearrangement joins TRBV20-1 to TRBJ2-7; TRBD1 might be the D (6 bases). In germline, CDR1 is DFQATT, CDR2 SNEGSKA (reference sequence). Trimming stripped 6 bases from V and 2 bases from J, with 17 bases between. The CDR3 loop spans 14 amino acids. The CDR3 region is CSAQRPGAAYEQYF. CDR3 DNA, as far as it was read: TGCAGTGCCCAGAGGCCAGGGGCCGCCTACGAG.

A remark on this clone: The CDR3 extends 3 residues past the end of the read, so its final part is completed from the germline J gene. This chain uses TRBV6-1 with TRBJ1-2; 8 positions agree with TRBD1. In germline, CDR1 is MNHNS, CDR2 SASEGT. This CDR3 has 15 amino acids. V shed 4 bases, J shed 0 bases, and the junction held 4 bases outside the gene matches. The CDR3 is CASSGQGQANYGYTF. The DNA read from the CDR3 is TGTGCCAGCAGTGGCCAGGGACAGGCTAACTATGGC.

Note on this clone: The CDR3 goes on 3 residues after the read ends, and that part is filled in from the germline J gene. This chain links TRBV5-6 with TRBJ1-2, with TRBD1 matching over 7 bases. The V gene end was trimmed by 4 bases and the J gene end by 5 bases; junction bases not matched to a gene: 2. Looked up from germline, CDR1 is SGHDT and CDR2 is YYEEEE. The CDR3 has 12 residues. The CDR3 loop reads CASSLDRYGYTF. The DNA read from the CDR3 is TGTGCCAGCAGCCTGGACAGGTATGGC.

Of note for this clone: The read is 3 residues too short to cover the CDR3 end, so that end is filled in from the germline J gene. This rearrangement joins TRBV7-9 to TRBJ2-7; weak D call: TRBD2 (6 bases). CDR1 SEHNR and CDR2 FQNEAQ come from the germline V gene (reference sequence). CDR3 length: 12 residues. Trimming removed 10 bases at V and 6 bases at J, with 16 bases between. CDR3 amino acids: CAILKGTGEQYF. CDR3 DNA (partial): TGTGCCATCTTGAAGGGGACTGGCGAG.

In regard to this clone: Read sequence stops 3 residues before the CDR3 end, and the germline J gene provides the missing end. V is TRBV20-1 and J is TRBJ1-1; D may be TRBD1 (6 bases). This CDR3 is built from 13 residues. Germline values: CDR1 DFQATT, CDR2 SNEGSKA (reference sequence). V was trimmed by 0 bases and J by 4 bases, leaving 9 bases between them. The DNA read from the CDR3 is TGCAGTGCTAGAGATAGGGGGAGCACTGAA. It is translated as CSARDRGSTE. The whole CDR3 region reads CSARDRGSTEAFF.

Regarding this clone: The observed sequence ends 3 residues before the CDR3 terminus, with the missing tail filled in from the germline J gene. The rearrangement joins TRBV7-2 to TRBJ2-1; D is uncertain. This CDR3 spans 12 amino acids. Per germline, CDR1 SGHTA and CDR2 FQGNSA. Trimming took off 5 bases at V and 7 bases at J, with 9 bases between the two ends. Partial CDR3 DNA: TGTGCCAGCAGCCGAACCGGGAATGAG. The encoded protein is CASSRTGNE. The whole CDR3 protein reads CASSRTGNEQFF.

Note on this clone: The observed sequence ends 3 residues before the CDR3 terminus, with the missing tail filled in from the germline J gene. The chain is built from TRBV7-9 and TRBJ2-1; 9 bases align to TRBD2. In germline, CDR1 is SEHNR, CDR2 FQNEAQ (reference sequence). V was clipped by 6 bases and J by 0 bases; unmatched bases: 3. The length of the CDR3 is 15 residues. The sequenced CDR3 bases are TGTGCCAGCAGTGCTAGCGGGAACTCCTACAATGAG. Residues: CASSASGNSYNE. In full, the CDR3 reads CASSASGNSYNEQFF. Using reference TRBV7-9 and TRBJ2-1 for the parts outside the CDR3, the full variable domain is DTGVSQNPRHKITKRGQNVTFRCDPISEHNRLYWYRQTLGQGPEFLTYFQNEAQLEKSRLLSDRFSAERPKGSFSTLEIQRTEQGDSAMYLCASSASGNSYNEQFFGPGTRLTVL.

About this clone itself: The observed sequence ends 3 residues before the CDR3 terminus, with the missing tail filled in from the germline J gene. This chain uses TRBV24-1 with TRBJ1-1; 8 bases align to TRBD1. The V gene's germline CDR1 is KGHDR and CDR2 SFDVKD. Trimming at V came to 3 bases and at J to 4 bases, leaving 3 bases not matched to a gene. The CDR3 runs to 14 residues. The CDR3 is CATSDGQGGTEAFF. CDR3 DNA (partial): TGTGCCACCAGTGATGGACAGGGAGGCACTGAA.